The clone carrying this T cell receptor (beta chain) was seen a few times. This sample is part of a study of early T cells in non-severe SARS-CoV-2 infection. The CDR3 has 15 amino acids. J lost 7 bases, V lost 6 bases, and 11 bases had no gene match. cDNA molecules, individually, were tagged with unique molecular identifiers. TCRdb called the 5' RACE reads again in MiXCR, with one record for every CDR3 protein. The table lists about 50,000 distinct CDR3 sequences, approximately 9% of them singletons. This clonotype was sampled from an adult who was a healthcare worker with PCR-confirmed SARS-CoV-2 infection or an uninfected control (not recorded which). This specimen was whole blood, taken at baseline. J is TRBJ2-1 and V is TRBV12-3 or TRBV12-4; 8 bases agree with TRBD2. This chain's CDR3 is CASSLGVREGNEQFF. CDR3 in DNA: TGTGCCAGCAGCCTAGGGGTCCGGGAGGGAAATGAGCAGTTCTTC.